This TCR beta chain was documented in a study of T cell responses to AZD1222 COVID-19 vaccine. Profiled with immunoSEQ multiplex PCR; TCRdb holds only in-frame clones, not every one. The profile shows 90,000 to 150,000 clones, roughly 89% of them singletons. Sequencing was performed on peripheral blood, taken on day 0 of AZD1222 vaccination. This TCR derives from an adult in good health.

The chain's CDR3 is CASSISRTVNTGELFF. DNA of the CDR3: TGTGCCAGTAGTATAAGTAGGACAGTGAACACCGGGGAGCTGTTTTTT. V and J are TRBV19 and TRBJ2-2, with D perhaps matching TRBD1 (6 bases). The V and J ends lost 2 bases and 1 base respectively, with 11 bases between them. Germline V gene data show CDR1 as LNHDA and CDR2 as SQIVND (reference sequence). The CDR3 loop spans 16 amino acids.